A single sample is the source of the 4 T cell receptor beta chains below, sequenced in a study of cytomegalovirus exposure and HLA in healthy donors. PCR employed 60 Vbeta and 13 Jbeta primers. The table came from immunoSEQ multiplex PCR; TCRdb's copy has only in-frame clones and leaves some out. The sample includes 150,000 to 200,000 clones, about 80% of them seen just once. The sequencing input was PBMCs. The receptor source for this set is a woman younger than 45 in good health and CMV-seropositive.

V gene TRBV20-1 combines with J gene TRBJ1-1; no clear D gene. Germline-derived CDR1 and CDR2 are DFQATT and SNEGSKA (reference sequence). The CDR3 is 11 residues long. The germline V and J ends were trimmed by 6 bases and 2 bases, with 7 bases remaining between them. DNA of the CDR3: TGCAGTGCCCTGCGAAACACTGAAGCTTTCTTT. It translates to CSALRNTEAFF.

The rearrangement links TRBV28 to TRBJ1-1, with 8 bases matching TRBD1. V dropped 3 bases and J dropped 2; count of bases not matched to a gene: 2. The length of the CDR3 is 14 residues. CDR1 is MDHEN, CDR2 SYDVKM, per germline. CDR3: CASSFGTGNTEAFF. The CDR3 bases are TGTGCCAGCAGTTTTGGGACAGGCAACACTGAAGCTTTCTTT.

This clone appeared a single time. The V gene is TRBV7-2, the J gene TRBJ2-3; 9 bases are shared with TRBD1. V gave up 5 bases and J gave up 0 bases; unmatched junction bases: 9. In germline, CDR1 is SGHTA, CDR2 FQGNSA. The CDR3 is 17 amino acids. CDR3 nucleotides: TGTGCCAGCAGCCATAAAACAGGGGGCTCTAGCACAGATACGCAGTATTTT. Amino acid sequence: CASSHKTGGSSTDTQYF.

The chain links TRBV28 to TRBJ2-7; perhaps TRBD1 as D (6 bases). Germline V lookup: CDR1 MDHEN, CDR2 SYDVKM. V lost 2 bases, J lost 2 bases, and 10 bases lay in between. This CDR3 region has 14 residues. CDR3 bases: TGTGCCAGCAGTTTAGTACAGGGTACCTACGAGCAGTACTTC. It yields the protein CASSLVQGTYEQYF.